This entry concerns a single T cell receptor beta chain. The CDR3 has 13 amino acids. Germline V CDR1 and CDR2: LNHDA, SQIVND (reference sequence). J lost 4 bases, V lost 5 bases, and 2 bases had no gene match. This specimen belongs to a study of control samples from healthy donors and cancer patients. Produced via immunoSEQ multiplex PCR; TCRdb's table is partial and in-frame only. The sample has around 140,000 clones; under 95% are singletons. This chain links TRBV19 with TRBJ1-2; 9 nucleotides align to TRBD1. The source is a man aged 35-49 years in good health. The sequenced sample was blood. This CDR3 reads CASSPTGGYGYTF. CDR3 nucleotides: TGTGCCAGTAGTCCGACAGGGGGCTATGGCTACACCTTC. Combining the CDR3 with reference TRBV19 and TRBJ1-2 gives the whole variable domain DGGITQSPKYLFRKEGQNVTLSCEQNLNHDAMYWYRQDPGQGLRLIYYSQIVNDFQKGDIAEGYSVSREKKESFPLTVTSAQKNPTAFYLCASSPTGGYGYTFGSGTRLTVV.